This T cell receptor (beta chain) was retrieved from a study of CD8 T cells in ankylosing spondylitis. This clonotype was seen many times. A single record per CDR3 protein comes from TCRdb applying MiXCR to the 5' RACE reads. The table records 30,000 to 45,000 distinct CDR3 sequences, approximately 3% of them present only once. The V end lost 1 base, the J end lost 2 bases, and 11 bases lay between the germline ends. The germline CDR1 and CDR2 sequences are SGDLS and YYNGEE. The CDR3 is 15 amino acids. The rearrangement links TRBV9 to TRBJ2-3; D gene ambiguous. The sequencing sample was made of blood, either unsorted or a sorted T cell fraction (not recorded which). The receptor was isolated from a male donor with ankylosing spondylitis or in good health (not recorded which). The CDR3 region is CASSVTGTPTDTQYF. In DNA, the CDR3 is TGTGCCAGCAGCGTAACGGGTACGCCCACAGATACGCAGTATTTT.